The source of this T cell receptor (beta chain) is a study of blood T cell repertoires in COVID-19. Study details: The study drew acute and convalescent COVID-19 samples from the United States, Italy and Spain. PBMCs, B-cell-depleted T cells, or T cells provided the cDNA or gDNA that made up the material.

This clone was counted once. Methods used by the authors: Amplification from reference gene primers served as the basis for estimated nucleated cell counts. Some clones are missing from TCRdb's copy, which holds only in-frame ones; the method was immunoSEQ multiplex PCR. V and J calls plus clone size are reproduced from that table; the DNA served to infer D and trimming. In the table there are roughly 150,000 clones, around 83% of which are singletons. The length of the CDR3 is 14 residues. V lost 8 bases and J lost 4; bases outside the gene matches: 8. The V gene's germline CDR1 is ENHRY and CDR2 SYGVKD.

The receptor's source is a woman in her seventies who had recovered from COVID-19. The chain has TRBV10-3 and TRBJ2-7; 10 bases line up with TRBD1. Source material: peripheral blood. CDR3 nucleotide sequence: TGTGCCATCCGGGGGGGGACAGGGGTGTACGAGCAGTACTTC. Protein sequence: CAIRGGTGVYEQYF.